Detailed here is one T cell receptor (beta chain). This clone has a single count. Its target antigen remains unknown. One base away there is no much larger clone; base qualities are not given. Trimming takes 2 bases off V and 5 bases off J; junction bases not matched to a gene: 13. Inclusive of the bounding cysteine and phenylalanine, the CDR3 is 17 residues long. Of the read, only the CDR3 DNA is kept; its 51 bases are in frame from base 1. The germline V gene supplies CDR1 SGHRS and CDR2 YFSETQ. Libraries were made using the immunoSEQ multiplex PCR assay. Entries here come from immuneACCESS through TCRdb and include only in-frame sequences with V and J called. Some clones fail to appear in such tables; in the studies checked, an unresolved V gene covers under half of the shortfall, and the cause of the remainder is unknown. Counted in this sample were approximately 6,900 clones; roughly nine tenths of them appeared once. In total, the top ten clones hold roughly 5% of the sample.

Checkpoint therapy was initiated 14 to 28 days after autologous transplant, and ipilimumab was administered at 1 mg/kg intravenously on day 1 of selected weeks. Nivolumab was given at 3 mg/kg intravenously on day 1 of weeks 1, 4, 7, 10, and every two weeks through week 26. This was a Phase Ib clinical trial that tested ipilimumab plus nivolumab, given as combined checkpoint inhibition, for consolidation following autologous stem cell transplantation. These data come from a study of ipilimumab plus nivolumab after autologous stem cell transplantation (dated by TCRdb to the early 2020s). General notes on the study: The median number of doses received by trial patients was four or five for ipilimumab and fewer than 10 for nivolumab. High-risk transplant-naive patients and patients relapsing within 3 years of a first autologous transplant were included in the myeloma cohort. Patients in the trial were undergoing autologous transplant and had high-risk diffuse large B cell lymphoma, mature T cell lymphoma, or multiple myeloma. The intent-to-treat population of the trial was made up of about 37 patients. What the study reported, not specific to this receptor: The authors stated that profiles of the T cell receptor repertoire, regulatory T cell phenotype and gut microbiota provided a biologic rationale for studying this approach further. The authors concluded that combined checkpoint inhibition appeared tolerable when used as consolidation after transplant.

The sequence joins TRBV5-1 to TRBJ2-7; 10 middle bases align to TRBD2. The sequence derives from a female donor with multiple myeloma. The material sequenced was PBMCs, taken in a trial of ipilimumab plus nivolumab as post-transplant consolidation. The bases are TGCGCCAGCAGCTTATCTAGCGGGAGTTTAACGCGAGACGAGCAGTACTTC. It codes for CASSLSSGSLTRDEQYF.